The clone carrying this TCR beta chain was seen many times. Its matching antigen is unknown. This CDR3 contains 15 residues. Looked up from germline, CDR1 is SGHVS and CDR2 is FNYEAQ. V lost 5 bases and J lost 0, with 10 bases in between. The source of the sample is a study of neurological immune-mediated disorders. Study at large: In a group of about 34 multiple sclerosis patients, 31 had the relapsing-remitting type and 3 had the secondary progressive type. General study results and limits: None of the CDR3 amino acid sequences found in expanded clones was shared across subjects. This suggests that the TCR-beta repertoires were private in all groups. HTLV-1-associated myelopathy had the most TCR clonal expansion, whereas multiple sclerosis had the least (lower than in healthy controls).

TCRdb recomputed calls from the 5' RACE reads with MiXCR, one row per CDR3 protein. The sample holds under 20,000 distinct CDR3 sequences, roughly 2.6% seen once. Unsorted libraries came from 2 million PBMCs stored at -80 °C. The chain couples TRBV7-6 to TRBJ2-2, with D uncertain. Source material: PBMCs. This TCR was recovered from a woman between 18 and 29 years old with multiple sclerosis. Here the CDR3 DNA reads TGTGCCAGCAGCCCGCAACGTGCGAACACCGGGGAGCTGTTTTTT. Translating gives CASSPQRANTGELFF.